The sequence of this T cell receptor (beta chain) was determined in a study of patients with pleural tuberculosis. TCRdb processed the reads anew with MiXCR; each CDR3 protein has one entry. The table records under 55,000 distinct CDR3 sequences, around 6.7% of them present only once. The CDR3 loop spans 14 amino acids. Trimming took 6 bases from V and 3 from J; bases not matched to a gene: 4. Germline V lookup: CDR1 DFQATT, CDR2 SNEGSKA (reference sequence). The sample holds many counts of this clonotype. The chain has TRBV20-1 and TRBJ2-3; 12 bases agree with TRBD2. The receptor was derived from a human donor with pleural tuberculosis. The chain's CDR3 is CSAVTSGRTDTQYF. The CDR3 bases are TGCAGTGCAGTGACTAGCGGGAGAACAGATACGCAGTATTTT.